The 19 T cell receptor beta chains below come from one sample, sequenced in a study of blood T cell repertoires in COVID-19. The method was immunoSEQ multiplex PCR; TCRdb's version includes in-frame clones alone and lacks a portion of them. The data show fewer than 75,000 clones, approximately 89% seen once. The sequenced material came from peripheral blood. The source of these receptors is a man aged 55-75 years with active or convalescent COVID-19.

This clone was seen a few times. J is TRBJ2-4 and V is TRBV18; no clear D. The germline V gene encodes CDR1 KGHSH and CDR2 LQKENI. V was shortened by 3 bases and J by 1 base, with 13 bases between the two germline ends. The CDR3 has 16 amino acids. The CDR3 DNA sequence: TGTGCCAGCTCACCCGCCGTTACTTCGGCCAAAAACATTCAGTACTTC. It translates to CASSPAVTSAKNIQYF.

This sequence joins TRBV19 and TRBJ1-5; no reliable D call. Per germline, CDR1 LNHDA and CDR2 SQIVND (reference sequence). V gave up 1 base and J gave up 4 bases, with 8 bases separating them. CDR3 size: 14 residues. CDR3 sequence reads: CASSIGGWNQPQHF. CDR3 bases: TGTGCCAGTAGTATAGGAGGTTGGAATCAGCCCCAGCATTTT.

This clone was recorded only once. The V gene is TRBV5-1, the J gene TRBJ2-7; the D gene is possibly TRBD1 (7 bases). V lost 7 bases to trimming and J lost 2 bases, with 19 bases between them. The germline V gene has CDR1 SGHRS and CDR2 YFSETQ. The CDR3 contains 15 residues. The CDR3 protein is CASWRGDSGTYEQYF. The CDR3 DNA sequence: TGCGCCAGCTGGAGGGGGGACAGCGGCACCTACGAGCAGTACTTC.

V usage is TRBV7-2 and J usage is TRBJ1-5; the D gene is possibly TRBD1 (6 bases). The germline V gene encodes CDR1 SGHTA and CDR2 FQGNSA. The V end was cut by 5 bases, the J end by 5 bases, with 13 bases between. The CDR3 covers 14 residues. In DNA, the CDR3 is TGTGCCAGCAGCCTGGACAGAACTTATCAGCCCCAGCATTTT. It encodes CASSLDRTYQPQHF.

V gene TRBV9 combines with J gene TRBJ2-7; 7 nucleotides line up with TRBD1. Germline CDR1 SGDLS, CDR2 YYNGEE. Germline trimming cut 3 bases from V and 2 bases from J; bases unmatched to any gene: 2. CDR3 size: 13 residues. CDR3 loop: CASSAQGAYEQYF. The CDR3 coding sequence is TGTGCCAGCAGCGCCCAGGGGGCCTACGAGCAGTACTTC.

The chain recombines TRBV9 with TRBJ2-5, with TRBD2 matching 10 bases. Germline V CDR1 and CDR2: SGDLS, YYNGEE. The CDR3 is 18 residues long. V lost 0 bases, J lost 5 bases, and 13 bases stayed unmatched. CDR3 nucleotide sequence: TGTGCCAGCAGCGTAGCTAGCCCAGCGGGGGGGCCGGGGGAGACCCAGTACTTC. This translates into CASSVASPAGGPGETQYF.

The chain is built from TRBV19 and TRBJ1-1, with 9 bases that match TRBD1. This CDR3 has 14 residues. From germline, CDR1 is LNHDA and CDR2 SQIVND (reference sequence). The ends lost 6 bases at V and 3 bases at J; junction bases unmatched: 5. The CDR3 loop reads CASRVWDRDTEAFF. The CDR3 DNA sequence: TGTGCCAGTAGAGTTTGGGACAGGGACACTGAAGCTTTCTTT.

The V call is TRBV5-1, the J call TRBJ2-7; the match to TRBD1 covers 9 bases. CDR1 SGHRS and CDR2 YFSETQ come from the germline V gene. Losses at the gene ends were 0 bases for V and 4 bases for J; bases not matched to a gene: 5. The CDR3 runs to 15 residues. CDR3: CASSLATGGVYEQYF. CDR3 nucleotide sequence: TGCGCCAGCAGCTTGGCCACAGGGGGCGTGTACGAGCAGTACTTC.

The table lists this clone with a few counts. This chain connects TRBV6-2 or TRBV6-3 to TRBJ1-5; D perhaps matches TRBD1 (5 bases). Trimming removed 6 bases at V and 1 base at J, with 13 bases between. The CDR3 is 15 residues long. Germline CDR1 is MNHEY and CDR2 is SVGEGT. This CDR3 is CASSRPRASNQPQHF. The DNA of the CDR3 is TGTGCCAGCAGCCGACCCAGGGCAAGCAATCAGCCCCAGCATTTT.

The chain combines TRBV9 with TRBJ2-1, with 7 bases fitting TRBD1. Trimming took 0 bases from V and 8 from J; bases not matched to a gene: 11. Germline V gene data show CDR1 as SGDLS and CDR2 as YYNGEE. The CDR3 contains 16 residues. The CDR3 is CASSVGWGQSFDEQFF. CDR3 DNA sequence: TGTGCCAGCAGCGTAGGCTGGGGACAGAGCTTCGATGAGCAGTTCTTC.

The table lists this clone with a count of one. The V call is TRBV10-3, the J call TRBJ2-4; 8 bases are a match to TRBD1. This CDR3 has 16 residues. V shed 3 bases and J 0 bases; nucleotides not matched to a gene: 4. CDR1 and CDR2 (germline): ENHRY, SYGVKD. CDR3: CAISDTGGIAKNIQYF. Here the CDR3 DNA reads TGTGCCATCAGTGATACAGGGGGGATAGCCAAAAACATTCAGTACTTC.

The J gene is TRBJ1-2, the V gene TRBV18; D perhaps matches TRBD1 (6 bases). The CDR3 contains 13 residues. With 2 bases removed from V and 6 bases from J, the gap between germline ends came to 10 bases. Germline assignment: CDR1 KGHSH and CDR2 LQKENI. The CDR3 DNA is TGTGCCAGCTCACCAGGACAGACGGATGGCTACACCTTC. It translates to CASSPGQTDGYTF. Combining the CDR3 with reference TRBV18 and TRBJ1-2 gives the whole variable domain NAGVMQNPRHLVRRRGQEARLRCSPMKGHSHVYWYRQLPEEGLKFMVYLQKENIIDESGMPKERFSAEFPKEGPSILRIQQVVRGDSAAYFCASSPGQTDGYTFGSGTRLTVV.

The chain is built from TRBV7-9 and TRBJ1-1, with D maybe TRBD1 (6 bases). With 5 bases removed from V and 1 base from J, the gap between germline ends came to 14 bases. The length of the CDR3 is 15 residues. Per germline, CDR1 SEHNR and CDR2 FQNEAQ (reference sequence). CDR3 DNA: TGTGCCAGCAGCGGCCGACAGGAACCGAACACTGAAGCTTTCTTT. Translated, it gives CASSGRQEPNTEAFF. The full variable domain, in which reference TRBV7-9 and TRBJ1-1 provide the parts outside the CDR3, is DTGVSQNPRHKITKRGQNVTFRCDPISEHNRLYWYRQTLGQGPEFLTYFQNEAQLEKSRLLSDRFSAERPKGSFSTLEIQRTEQGDSAMYLCASSGRQEPNTEAFFGQGTRLTVV.

This sequence joins TRBV19 and TRBJ2-3; TRBD2 matches 8 bases. Germline V gene lookup returns CDR1 LNHDA and CDR2 SQIVND (reference sequence). V lost 3 bases to trimming and J lost 0 bases; unmatched junction nucleotides: 5. The CDR3 has 16 residues. CDR3 DNA: TGTGCCAGTAGTATGGATGTAGCGGGGAGCACAGATACGCAGTATTTT. It is translated as CASSMDVAGSTDTQYF.

The table lists this clone with a few counts. The chain employs TRBV11-2 and TRBJ2-2, with TRBD2 matching over 9 bases. Per germline, CDR1 SGHAT and CDR2 FQNNGV. V lost 5 bases, J lost 5 bases, and 15 bases stayed unmatched. The CDR3 covers 18 residues. The CDR3 loop is CASSLRIGGTSRTGELFF. The CDR3 DNA is TGTGCCAGCAGCCTTAGAATAGGTGGGACTAGCAGGACCGGGGAGCTGTTTTTT.

The rearrangement joins TRBV5-1 to TRBJ2-7; D call uncertain. This CDR3 contains 15 residues. Trimming cost V 0 bases and J 5 bases, with 15 bases left between them. Germline V CDR1 and CDR2: SGHRS, YFSETQ. CDR3 in amino acids: CASSLVPVVGDEQYF. The CDR3 DNA follows: TGCGCCAGCAGCTTGGTACCAGTGGTGGGCGACGAGCAGTACTTC.

The CDR3 is CASSGGLVGFTDTQYF. The CDR3 DNA is TGTGCCAGCAGCGGCGGACTAGTAGGCTTCACAGATACGCAGTATTTT. The V call is TRBV5-4, the J call TRBJ2-3; 7 bases are a match to TRBD2. Germline lookup yields CDR1 SGHNT and CDR2 YYREEE (reference sequence). J lost 2 bases, V lost 4 bases, and 10 bases had no gene match. CDR3 size: 16 residues.

The rearrangement links TRBV9 to TRBJ2-1; 11 bases align to TRBD2. The CDR3 is 16 residues long. V trimming: 0 bases; J trimming: 7 bases; junction bases outside the gene matches: 6. CDR1 is SGDLS and CDR2 is YYNGEE in the germline V gene. CDR3 coding DNA: TGTGCCAGCAGCGTAGACCCGACTAGCGGGAAGAATGAGCAGTTCTTC. It translates to CASSVDPTSGKNEQFF.

J is TRBJ2-1 and V is TRBV20-1, with TRBD2 matching 10 bases. The length of the CDR3 is 14 residues. J was trimmed by 8 bases and V by 3 bases; bases with no gene match: 7. Germline CDR1 reads DFQATT; CDR2 reads SNEGSKA (reference sequence). CDR3 protein: CSASWSSGGYEQFF. The CDR3 bases are TGCAGTGCTAGTTGGTCTAGCGGGGGCTATGAGCAGTTCTTC.